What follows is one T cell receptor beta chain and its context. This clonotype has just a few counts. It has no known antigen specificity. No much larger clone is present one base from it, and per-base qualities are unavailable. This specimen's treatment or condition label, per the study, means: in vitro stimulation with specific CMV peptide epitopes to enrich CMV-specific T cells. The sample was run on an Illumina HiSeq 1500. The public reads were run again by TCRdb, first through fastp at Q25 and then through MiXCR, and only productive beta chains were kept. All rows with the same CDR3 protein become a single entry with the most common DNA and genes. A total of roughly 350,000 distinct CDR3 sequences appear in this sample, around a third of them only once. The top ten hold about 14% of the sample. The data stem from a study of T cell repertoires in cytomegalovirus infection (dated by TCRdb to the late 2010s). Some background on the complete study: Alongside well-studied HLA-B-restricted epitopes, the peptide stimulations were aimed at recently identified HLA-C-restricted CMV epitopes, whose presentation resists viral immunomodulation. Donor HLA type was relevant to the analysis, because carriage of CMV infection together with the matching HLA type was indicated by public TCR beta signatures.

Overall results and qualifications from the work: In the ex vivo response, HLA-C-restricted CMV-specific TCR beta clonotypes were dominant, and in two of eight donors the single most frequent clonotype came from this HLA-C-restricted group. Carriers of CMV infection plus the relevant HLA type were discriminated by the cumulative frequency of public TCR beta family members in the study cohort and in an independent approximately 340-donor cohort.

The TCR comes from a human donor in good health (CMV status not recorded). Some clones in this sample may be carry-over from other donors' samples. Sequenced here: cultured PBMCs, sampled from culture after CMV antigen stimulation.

The CDR3 here reads CASSQVSGLGIYEQYF. The DNA sequence follows: TGCGCCAGCAGCCAAGTATCGGGACTAGGTATCTACGAGCAGTACTTC. The V and J genes are TRBV4-3 and TRBJ2-7; the junction holds 8 bases that match TRBD2. From the germline V gene, CDR1 is LGHNA and CDR2 is YSLEER. Spanning cysteine to phenylalanine, the CDR3 consists of 16 amino acids. CDR3 DNA is the only sequence kept; it has 48 bases, read in frame from the first base. Relative to germline, V is missing 1 base and J is missing 3 bases, with 8 bases of the junction outside any gene match.